A selection of T cell receptor beta chains follows, all from one sample in a study of blood T cells in healthy people across ages. From the 5' RACE reads, TCRdb called clonotypes with MiXCR, one entry per CDR3 protein. The sample holds 1.5 million to 2 million distinct CDR3 sequences, roughly 30% seen once. The specimen sequenced was blood. All receptors come from a woman between 25 and 40 years old in good health. CDR3s include the opening cysteine and the closing phenylalanine or tryptophan. D genes are given only for firm matches. Some rows have no size entry. The others give once, few or many, or a class for an expanded clone.

clone_size	v_call	d_call	j_call	cdr3_aa	cdr3_nt
.	TRBV20-1	TRBD2	TRBJ2-7	CSAKDGRVYNEQYF	TGCAGTGCAAAGGACGGGAGGGTCTACAATGAGCAGTACTTC
many	TRBV20-1	.	TRBJ2-5	CSATTPTGKGETQYF	TGCAGTGCTACTACCCCGACAGGCAAGGGAGAGACCCAGTACTTC
many	TRBV3-1	.	TRBJ2-2	CASSQNTGELFF	TGTGCCAGCAGCCAGAACACCGGGGAGCTGTTTTTT
.	TRBV6-4	TRBD1	TRBJ2-3	CASSRIPGTGADTQYF	TGTGCCAGCAGTCGAATACCAGGGACAGGGGCAGATACGCAGTATTTT
many	TRBV5-1	TRBD2	TRBJ2-5	CASSSSGGAETQYF	TGCGCCAGCTCCTCAAGCGGGGGCGCAGAGACCCAGTACTTC
.	TRBV10-2	.	TRBJ1-2	CASSESDGWGYGYTF	TGCGCCAGCAGTGAGTCAGACGGTTGGGGCTATGGCTACACCTTC
many	TRBV20-1	.	TRBJ2-4	CSANDPRTSTNIQYF	TGCAGTGCTAACGACCCCCGAACATCCACAAACATTCAGTACTTC
.	TRBV6-6	TRBD2	TRBJ2-1	CASSYSQAGGLVNEQFF	TGTGCCAGCAGTTACTCCCAAGCGGGAGGGCTCGTCAATGAGCAGTTCTTC
.	TRBV5-4	TRBD2	TRBJ2-3	CASSLSLAGGSTDTQYF	TGTGCCAGCAGCTTGTCGCTAGCGGGGGGGAGCACAGATACGCAGTATTTT
few	TRBV24-1	TRBD2	TRBJ2-1	CATATSGRGGEQFF	TGTGCCACCGCGACTAGCGGGAGGGGTGGTGAGCAGTTCTTC
.	TRBV12-3/TRBV12-4	TRBD1	TRBJ1-1	CASRESGTGSGEAFF	TGTGCCAGCAGGGAAAGCGGGACAGGGTCTGGCGAAGCTTTCTTT
.	TRBV12-3/TRBV12-4	.	TRBJ2-2	CASSPQRDSANKNTGELFF	TGTGCCAGCAGTCCGCAAAGGGACTCGGCCAACAAGAACACCGGGGAGCTGTTTTTT
many	TRBV6-1	.	TRBJ1-5	CASSEVLQGGGQPQHF	TGTGCCAGCAGTGAAGTCCTACAGGGCGGAGGTCAGCCCCAGCATTTT
few	TRBV27	TRBD1	TRBJ1-4	CASSQYRGRGEKLFF	TGTGCCAGCAGCCAATACAGGGGACGAGGCGAAAAACTGTTTTTT
once	TRBV29-1	TRBD2	TRBJ2-5	CSAKVGGNEQYF	TGCAGCGCGAAAGTCGGGGGGAATGAGCAGTACTTC
many	TRBV12-3/TRBV12-4	.	TRBJ1-2	CASTGYTF	TGTGCCAGCACTGGCTACACCTTC
few	TRBV12-3/TRBV12-4	TRBD1	TRBJ2-2	CASSFATGGTGELFF	TGTGCCAGCAGTTTTGCTACAGGGGGCACCGGGGAGCTGTTTTTT
few	TRBV24-1	.	TRBJ1-2	CATSETPGTIEGYTF	TGTGCCACCAGTGAGACGCCCGGGACAATCGAAGGCTACACCTTC
many	TRBV30	.	TRBJ2-7	CAWSVGRIYEQYF	TGTGCCTGGAGTGTTGGACGGATCTACGAGCAGTACTTC
few	TRBV7-3	TRBD1	TRBJ2-3	CASSSQGAATDTQYF	TGTGCCAGCAGCTCACAGGGGGCGGCCACAGATACGCAGTATTTT
few	TRBV12-3/TRBV12-4	.	TRBJ2-5	CASSETGWGSQETQYF	TGTGCCAGCAGCGAAACAGGGTGGGGTTCCCAAGAGACCCAGTACTTC
.	TRBV4-1	.	TRBJ2-5	CASSRTPGAWETQYF	TGCGCCAGCAGCCGCACCCCGGGGGCATGGGAGACCCAGTACTTC
.	TRBV20-1	TRBD2	TRBJ2-1	CSATAGLDNEQFF	TGCAGTGCTACAGCGGGGTTGGACAATGAGCAGTTCTTC
few	TRBV2	.	TRBJ1-2	CASNHRESSGYTF	TGTGCCAGCAACCATCGGGAATCTTCTGGCTACACCTTC
few	TRBV5-1	TRBD2	TRBJ2-7	CASSLGLAGVSHEQYF	TGCGCCAGCAGCCTGGGACTAGCGGGAGTCTCCCACGAGCAGTACTTC
few	TRBV7-2	.	TRBJ2-3	CASRLAVPDTQYF	TGTGCCAGCAGGTTAGCCGTTCCAGATACGCAGTATTTT
few	TRBV7-9	.	TRBJ2-2	CASSSQGTLTGELFF	TGTGCCAGCAGCTCCCAAGGGACCCTCACCGGGGAGCTGTTTTTT
few	TRBV12-3/TRBV12-4	TRBD2	TRBJ2-1	CASSLGGGVGDEQFF	TGTGCCAGCAGTTTAGGCGGGGGGGTCGGGGATGAGCAGTTCTTC
few	TRBV21-1	.	TRBJ2-3	CASSKPRDRGTDTQYF	TGTGCCAGCAGCAAGCCCCGGGACAGGGGCACAGATACGCAGTATTTT
.	TRBV28	.	TRBJ2-5	CASRPDVRRETQYF	TGTGCCAGCAGACCCGACGTCCGTCGGGAGACCCAGTACTTC
.	TRBV20-1	TRBD1	TRBJ1-2	CSARGDRNYGYTF	TGCAGTGCTAGGGGGGACAGGAACTATGGCTACACCTTC
.	TRBV7-2	.	TRBJ2-3	CASSPWTNTDTQYF	TGTGCCAGCAGCCCGTGGACTAACACAGATACGCAGTATTTT
.	TRBV5-1	TRBD2	TRBJ2-3	CASSASGGNTDTQYF	TGCGCCAGCAGCGCGAGCGGGGGGAACACAGATACGCAGTATTTT
many	TRBV20-1	TRBD1	TRBJ1-2	CSARQGPNYGYTF	TGCAGTGCTCGACAGGGTCCTAACTATGGCTACACCTTC
few	TRBV2	.	TRBJ2-5	CASSIESQETQYF	TGTGCCAGCAGTATAGAGTCCCAAGAGACCCAGTACTTC
many	TRBV10-3	.	TRBJ2-7	CAPQAAYEQYF	TGTGCCCCCCAAGCAGCGTACGAGCAGTACTTC
.	TRBV7-2	.	TRBJ1-1	CAGSPANGEAFF	TGTGCCGGCAGCCCAGCCAACGGTGAAGCTTTCTTT
.	TRBV29-1	TRBD2	TRBJ2-1	CSVEMRERGETQFF	TGCAGCGTTGAGATGCGGGAGAGAGGAGAGACCCAGTTCTTC
few	TRBV24-1	TRBD2	TRBJ2-1	CATLIAGVGDNEQFF	TGTGCCACCTTAATAGCGGGAGTTGGGGACAATGAGCAGTTCTTC
few	TRBV2	.	TRBJ1-6	CASTASRNSPLHF	TGTGCCAGCACAGCGTCAAGGAATTCACCCCTCCACTTT
few	TRBV10-2	TRBD2	TRBJ2-3	CASSETGTSGSSDTQYF	TGCGCCAGCAGTGAGACGGGGACTAGCGGGAGTTCAGATACGCAGTATTTT
.	TRBV20-1	TRBD2	TRBJ2-1	CSAQRGAYNEQFF	TGCAGTGCCCAGCGGGGAGCCTACAATGAGCAGTTCTTC
.	TRBV7-2	.	TRBJ1-1	CASRRDRASNTEAFF	TGTGCCAGCAGGCGTGACCGAGCATCGAACACTGAAGCTTTCTTT
many	TRBV10-3	TRBD2	TRBJ2-1	CAISEVLAEIGNEQFF	TGTGCCATCAGTGAGGTACTAGCGGAGATAGGCAATGAGCAGTTCTTC
.	TRBV29-1	TRBD2	TRBJ2-1	CSVFATSGGRSSYNEQFF	TGCAGCGTTTTCGCGACTAGCGGGGGGCGGAGCTCCTACAATGAGCAGTTCTTC
once	TRBV6-5	.	TRBJ1-4	CASSYSHGAGEKLFF	TGTGCCAGCAGTTACTCCCACGGGGCAGGTGAAAAACTGTTTTTT
many	TRBV20-1	.	TRBJ2-1	CSAKYPSYNEQFF	TGCAGTGCTAAGTACCCAAGTTACAATGAGCAGTTCTTC
.	TRBV25-1	.	TRBJ2-1	CASSVDLSYNEQFF	TGTGCCAGCAGTGTGGACCTAAGCTACAATGAGCAGTTCTTC
few	TRBV5-5	.	TRBJ2-1	CASSFLYSSYNEQFF	TGTGCCAGCAGCTTTCTATACAGCTCCTACAATGAGCAGTTCTTC
.	TRBV29-1	.	TRBJ1-4	CSVEEGRDPQGLEKLFF	TGCAGCGTTGAAGAGGGAAGGGACCCACAGGGCCTCGAAAAACTGTTTTTT
few	TRBV29-1	TRBD2	TRBJ2-7	CSVEDRASGTYEQYF	TGCAGCGTTGAAGATCGGGCTAGCGGTACCTACGAGCAGTACTTC
.	TRBV20-1	TRBD1	TRBJ1-5	CSAGGTVSNQPQHF	TGCAGTGCTGGGGGGACAGTTAGCAATCAGCCCCAGCATTTT
.	TRBV9	.	TRBJ2-7	CASSEGRTGSSYNEQYF	TGTGCCAGCAGCGAGGGACGGACGGGGAGCTCCTACAATGAGCAGTACTTC
.	TRBV6-6	TRBD1	TRBJ2-1	CASRSDRASPNEQFF	TGTGCCAGCAGGTCAGACAGGGCCTCTCCGAATGAGCAGTTCTTC
few	TRBV5-6	TRBD1	TRBJ1-5	CASSFTGVGGQPQHF	TGTGCCAGCAGCTTCACAGGGGTCGGGGGTCAGCCCCAGCATTTT
.	TRBV28	.	TRBJ2-7	CASSPRSYRQSYEQYF	TGTGCCAGCAGTCCCCGAAGCTATCGGCAATCCTACGAGCAGTACTTC